This entry features one T cell receptor beta chain sequence. Its specificity is not known. The sample belongs to a study of blood T cells in healthy people across ages. Findings and caveats of the study: CMV status of donors was unknown, possibly confounding expanded clonotype changes.

The CDR3 extends over 16 amino acids. The germline gives CDR1 KGHDR, CDR2 SFDVKD. Trimming removed 7 bases from V and 2 bases from J, with 18 bases in between. Alongside a J-beta primer mix, a sample-barcoded 5' primer served in a second PCR lasting about 7 to 12 cycles. Carrying 12 random nucleotides, a template-switch adaptor labeled each individual cDNA molecule. TCRdb recomputed calls from the 5' RACE reads with MiXCR, one row per CDR3 protein. This sample has about 1,500,000 distinct CDR3 sequences, with approximately 42% found just once. Researchers report isolating at least 6 million PBMCs per sample. Extractions gave at least 5 micrograms of total RNA per sample.

Sequenced: blood. The chain links TRBV24-1 to TRBJ2-3; D could derive from TRBD1 or TRBD2 (6 bases each). This sequence originates from a young woman in good health. In DNA form, the CDR3 reads TGTGCCACCAGCGAGGGGGGCAGGGCCCACACAGATACGCAGTATTTT. Its protein is CATSEGGRAHTDTQYF.